The 4 T cell receptor beta chains in this list originate from one sample, sequenced in a study of blood T cell repertoires in COVID-19. Sequencing was performed with immunoSEQ multiplex PCR; in TCRdb, only in-frame clones are kept and a portion is missing. The table includes 95,000 to 120,000 clones, about three quarters detected once. Sequencing input: peripheral blood. Receptors were obtained from a woman aged 40 to 50 with acute or convalescent COVID-19.

This clone was detected only a few times. J is TRBJ1-6 and V is TRBV28, with TRBD1 as a possible D gene (6 bases). CDR1 and CDR2 from the germline V gene are MDHEN and SYDVKM. Trimming stripped 9 bases from V and 6 bases from J, with 12 bases between. The CDR3 sequence is 13 residues long. CDR3 in amino acids: CASTGQLNSPLHF. DNA of the CDR3: TGTGCCAGTACTGGACAGCTTAATTCACCCCTCCACTTT.

Comments on this clone: Compared with germline, one end of the junction differs, possibly owing to a read error. The chain carries TRBV20-1 and TRBJ2-7; 8 nucleotides agree with TRBD2. The CDR3 loop spans 11 amino acids. CDR1 and CDR2 from the germline V gene are DFQATT and SNEGSKA (reference sequence). The CDR3 reads CSAKRGPAMDF. The DNA of the CDR3 is TGCAGTGCAAAGCGGGGGCCCGCCATGGACTTC.

The chain is built from TRBV4-3 and TRBJ1-5, with 8 bases matching TRBD1. CDR3 size: 16 residues. In germline, CDR1 is LGHNA, CDR2 YSLEER. V shed 4 bases, J shed 1 base, and the junction held 6 bases outside the gene matches. In nucleotides, the CDR3 is TGCGCCAGCAGCCTTTCGACAGGGGTGAGCAATCAGCCCCAGCATTTT. The encoded protein is CASSLSTGVSNQPQHF.

This CDR3 is CASRASGGPSNEQFF. The CDR3 coding sequence is TGCGCCAGCAGGGCTAGCGGGGGCCCTTCCAATGAGCAGTTCTTC. V and J are TRBV5-1 and TRBJ2-1, with 10 positions matching TRBD2. The CDR3 has 15 residues. Germline CDR1 is SGHRS and CDR2 is YFSETQ. Trimming removed 5 bases from V and 6 bases from J; junction bases left unmatched: 8.